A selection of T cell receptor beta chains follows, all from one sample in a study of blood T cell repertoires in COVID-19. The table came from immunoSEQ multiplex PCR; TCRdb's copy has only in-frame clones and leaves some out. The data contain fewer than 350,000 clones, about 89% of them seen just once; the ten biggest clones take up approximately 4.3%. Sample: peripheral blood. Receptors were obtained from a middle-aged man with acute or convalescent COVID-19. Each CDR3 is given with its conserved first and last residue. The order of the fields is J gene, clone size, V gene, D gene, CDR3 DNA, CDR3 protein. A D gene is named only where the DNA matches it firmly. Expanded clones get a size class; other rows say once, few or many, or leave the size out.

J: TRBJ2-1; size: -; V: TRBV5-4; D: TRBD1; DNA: TGTGCCAGCAGCACTACCCTTCTGGCTGGGACAGGGAGGAATGAGCAGTTCTTC; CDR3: CASSTTLLAGTGRNEQFF
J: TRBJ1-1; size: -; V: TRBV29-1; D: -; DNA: TGCAGCGCTATGGACAGTGCTGAAGCTTTCTTT; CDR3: CSAMDSAEAFF
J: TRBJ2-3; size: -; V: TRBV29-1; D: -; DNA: TGCGCTACCCGACGGAGGGGGGGAGCAGATACGCAGTATTTT; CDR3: CATRRRGGADTQYF
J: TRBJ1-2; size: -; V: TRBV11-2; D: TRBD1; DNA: TGTGCCAGCAGCTCCCGGGGGGACAGGAAGACGTCTGGCTACACCTTC; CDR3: CASSSRGDRKTSGYTF
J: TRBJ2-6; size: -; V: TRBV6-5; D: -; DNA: TGTGCCAGCAGGTTCCACGGTGGGGCCAACGTCCTGACTTTC; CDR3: CASRFHGGANVLTF
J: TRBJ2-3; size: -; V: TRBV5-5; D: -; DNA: TGTGCCAGCAGCTTGTTATCGACAGATACGCAGTATTTT; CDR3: CASSLLSTDTQYF
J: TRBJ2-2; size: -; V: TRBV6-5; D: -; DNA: TGTGCCAGCTCCCTTCAACGGGACACCGGGGAGCTGTTTTTT; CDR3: CASSLQRDTGELFF
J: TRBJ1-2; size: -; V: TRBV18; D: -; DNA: TGTGCCAGCTCACCCAGGGCGCAAACTTGGGGCTACACCTTC; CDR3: CASSPRAQTWGYTF
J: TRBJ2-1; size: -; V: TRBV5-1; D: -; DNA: TGCGCCAGCAGCTTGGGTTTTTTTAGGTTCTTC; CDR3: CASSLGFFRFF
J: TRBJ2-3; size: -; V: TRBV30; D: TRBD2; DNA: TGTGCCTGGAGGGAGGCGGGGGGCGGGGATACGCAGTATTTT; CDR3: CAWREAGGGDTQYF
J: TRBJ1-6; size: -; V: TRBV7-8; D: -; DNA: TGTGCCAGCAGCTTTACGACGGGTTCACCCCTCCACTTT; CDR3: CASSFTTGSPLHF
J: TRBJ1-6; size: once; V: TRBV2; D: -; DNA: TGTGCCAGCAGTGAAATCGGGGGGCGCAATAATTCACCCCTCCACTTT; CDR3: CASSEIGGRNNSPLHF
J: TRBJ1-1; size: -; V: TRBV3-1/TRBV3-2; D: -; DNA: TGTGCCAGCAGCCACGGGGGGATTAACACTGAAGCTTTCTTT; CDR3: CASSHGGINTEAFF
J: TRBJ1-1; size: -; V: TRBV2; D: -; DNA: TGTGCCAGTTCTTCGTCCGGTGCCCGCACTGAAGCTTTCTTT; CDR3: CASSSSGARTEAFF
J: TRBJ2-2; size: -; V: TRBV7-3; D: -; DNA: TGTGCCAGCAGCTTAAACCCCGGCGGGGAGCTGTTTTTT; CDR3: CASSLNPGGELFF
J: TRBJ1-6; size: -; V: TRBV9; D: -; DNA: TGTGCCAGCAGCGTTCAGGGAATGAATTCACCCCTCCACTTT; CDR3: CASSVQGMNSPLHF
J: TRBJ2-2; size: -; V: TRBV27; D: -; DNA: TGTGCCAGCAGTTTTTTTTACGGGGAGAACACCGGGGAGCTGTTTTTT; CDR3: CASSFFYGENTGELFF
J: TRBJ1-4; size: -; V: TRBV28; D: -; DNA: TGTGCCAGCAGTTTATGGGCGGGGGGCACTAATGAAAAACTGTTTTTT; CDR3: CASSLWAGGTNEKLFF
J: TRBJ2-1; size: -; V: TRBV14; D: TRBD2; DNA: TGTGCCAGCAGCCACCAAGAGATGGGGAGGGACAATGAGCAGTTCTTC; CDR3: CASSHQEMGRDNEQFF
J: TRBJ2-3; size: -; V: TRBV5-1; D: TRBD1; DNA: TGCGCCAGCAGCATCGCGACAGGGCAAGATACGCAGTATTTT; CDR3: CASSIATGQDTQYF
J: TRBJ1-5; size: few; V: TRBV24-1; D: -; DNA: TGTGCCACCAGTGGTGGACACTCCTGGCATTTT; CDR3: CATSGGHSWHF
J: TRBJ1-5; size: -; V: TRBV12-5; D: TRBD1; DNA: TGTGCTAGTGGTACCGGGACAGGGGAAAATCAGCCCCAGCATTTT; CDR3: CASGTGTGENQPQHF
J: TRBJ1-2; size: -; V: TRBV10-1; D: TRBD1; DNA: TGCGCCAGCAGTGAAACAGGGGACTATGGCTACACCTTC; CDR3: CASSETGDYGYTF